This entry is about one T cell receptor beta chain. The sample belongs to a study of T cell changes during pregnancy in multiple sclerosis. Profiling relied on immunoSEQ multiplex PCR, and the TCRdb table lists in-frame clones only, not all of them. The sample contains 100,000 or so clones, around 92% of which appear only once. The CDR3 sequence is 13 residues long. Germline V gives CDR1 MGHRA, CDR2 YSYEKL. The V end was cut by 5 bases, the J end by 6 bases, with 12 bases between. The chain is built from TRBV4-1 and TRBJ2-3; possible D gene TRBD1, 5 bases. The sequence came from a female donor with multiple sclerosis, enrolled in a pregnancy study. The specimen was peripheral blood, collected before pregnancy. The CDR3 nucleotides read TGCGCCAGCAGCACCGTAGGGGTGGATACGCAGTATTTT. Its translation: CASSTVGVDTQYF.